This record covers a single TCR beta chain. This sample is drawn from a study of T cell changes during pregnancy in multiple sclerosis. The table came from immunoSEQ multiplex PCR; TCRdb's copy has only in-frame clones and leaves some out. The sample shows 30,000 to 40,000 clones, around 91% of them seen only once. The CDR3 extends over 14 amino acids. The trim removed 7 bases at V and 4 bases at J, leaving 5 bases unmatched. Germline-derived CDR1 and CDR2 are LNHDA and SQIVND (reference sequence). The chain employs TRBV19 and TRBJ1-1; TRBD1 matches at 11 bases. The sample was CD4+ T cells from peripheral blood mononuclear cells, taken in the second trimester of pregnancy. The sequence came from a female donor with multiple sclerosis, enrolled in a pregnancy study. The CDR3 is CASKGQGDFTEAFF. Written as DNA, the CDR3 is TGTGCCAGTAAGGGACAGGGGGACTTCACTGAAGCTTTCTTT. Drawing the rest from reference TRBV19 and TRBJ1-1, the complete variable domain is DGGITQSPKYLFRKEGQNVTLSCEQNLNHDAMYWYRQDPGQGLRLIYYSQIVNDFQKGDIAEGYSVSREKKESFPLTVTSAQKNPTAFYLCASKGQGDFTEAFFGQGTRLTVV.